This T cell receptor beta chain appears in the sequencing data of a study of shared clonotypes between healthy human individuals (dated by TCRdb to the early 2020s). Some background on the complete study: Two women and three men aged 18 to 49 years were included in the cohort. The study deeply sequenced blood TCR repertoires of about 5 healthy adults to estimate repertoire size and the extent of clonotype sharing between individuals. Different laboratories and diverse techniques were used to prepare libraries and sequence TCR repertoires, to increase sequencing depth and limit assay-specific biases. Per donor, leukapheresis produced somewhere between about 0.9 and 10 billion PBMCs. Per donor, three plates each were used for CD4 naive and CD4 memory, two for CD8 naive, and one for CD8 memory.

TCR CDR3 regions were amplified from genomic DNA by multiplex PCR using the deep immunoSEQ assay. Extracted genomic DNA from each cell subset was spread evenly across all wells of several immunoSEQ 96-well plates, with each plate serving as a replicate. For sorted subsets, approximately 210 ng of genomic DNA, equivalent to 25,000 to 35,000 T cell genomes, went into each replicate PCR. The purified libraries were quantified using a Qubit 3.0 fluorometer, sized with a Bioanalyzer 2100, and then quantified again using the KAPA Library Quantification kit. Each immunoSEQ 96-well plate was sequenced on its own single-read 150-cycle Illumina NextSeq 550 flow cell. The authors' analysis ran thus. The immunoSEQ output contained only junctional sequences without quality scores, so filtering could not match that applied to full-length reads. To assign V/J genes and CDR3, sequences were annotated using PyIR, a Python wrapper for IgBLAST v1.9, with IMGT germline references. Reads were removed for weak V/J assignments (E-value above 1e-6), missing CDR3, stop codons, out-of-frame junctions, or ambiguous translated residues. V3J clonotypes were defined by identical inferred V gene, J gene, and CDR3 amino acid sequence. The percentage overlap between two repertoires was calculated by dividing the number of shared unique clonotypes by the size of the smaller repertoire. Richness of each repertoire was evaluated using RTK rarefaction, the Chao1 estimator, and Recon v2.1 estimates of unobserved clonotypes. For all TCRbeta clonotypes obtained by the gDNA method from a handful of donors, generation probabilities were computed with OLGA. TCRdb re-hosts the immuneACCESS table, in-frame sequences only. Its copies lack some clones; in the studies checked, an unresolved V gene accounts for under half of them, and the cause for the rest is not known. V, J and clone size are taken as reported in that table, and D and trimming were inferred from the DNA itself. This sample gives under 2,000,000 clones in total; about 95% of them show up just once. The top ten clonotypes cover more than 0.9% of the sample.

CD8 naive samples consisted of CD45RO-negative cells that were positively selected for CCR7, yielding a CD45RA+CCR7+ population without TemRA cells. Donors were healthy HIV-negative adults with no recently reported acute infections or vaccinations. Every donor was a Caucasian adult living in Nashville, Tennessee, USA. Blood was obtained by leukapheresis, after which PBMCs were separated by Ficoll-Histopaque density gradient centrifugation and cryopreserved in liquid nitrogen vapor phase. Purity and quantity of every magnetically sorted T cell population were checked by analytical flow cytometry. Each sorted fraction had its genomic DNA isolated and then quantified by UV absorbance on a Nanodrop 2000c. In regard to this clone: What this receptor recognizes is not known. No much larger clone is present one base from it, and per-base qualities are unavailable.

For this chain, trimming is 5 bases at the V end and 6 bases at the J end, and the number of junction bases without a gene match is 6. The CDR1 and CDR2 encoded by the germline V gene are SQVTM and ANQGSEA. Its CDR3 holds 15 amino acids, cysteine through phenylalanine. Kept here is only the CDR3 DNA, which spans 45 bases and is read in frame from base 1. On the study overall, not on this receptor specifically: Even with the large sequencing depth, rarefaction of the sorted-subset datasets indicated that sequencing was incomplete. Compared with non-shared clonotypes, clonotypes shared by all four sorted-subset donors had higher generation probabilities. Naive subsets generally had larger estimated clonotype richness than memory subsets did. Sampling was restricted to blood, and TCR repertoires in tissue are likely to differ from TCR repertoires in blood. Pairwise subsampling indicated that sequencing depth was expected to affect the degree of clonotype sharing among donors. Across four donors, approximately 5% of naive CD4, roughly 3.3% of naive CD8, roughly 2.3% of memory CD4, and approximately 0.4% of memory CD8 clonotypes were shared. Because the study included a small number of donors, the genetic and exposure-history diversity represented was limited.

The sequencing input was naive CD8+ T cells sorted from blood. The sample's cell subset or site, from its label and the paper: CD45RA+CCR7+. This receptor was taken from a man between 18 and 35 years old in good health. The sequence is built from TRBV29-1 and TRBJ2-1, with 14 central nucleotides matching TRBD2. Read as DNA, the sequence is TGCAGCGTTTCTCCGGGGACTAGCGGGAGCAATGAGCAGTTCTTC. Its protein product is CSVSPGTSGSNEQFF.